These 18 T cell receptor beta chains came from one sample sequenced in a study of metastatic and nonmetastatic thyroid tumors. MiXCR re-clonotyped the PCR reads for TCRdb. The sample lists 89,000 or so clones, over 8.5% occurring once. There were no patients who had received any treatment before thyroid surgery. The specimen was blood. Source of these receptors: a female donor with papillary thyroid cancer or a benign thyroid nodule (not recorded which). Some clones in this sample may be carry-over from other donors' samples.

There are many counts of this clone. The rearrangement uses TRBV6-1 and TRBJ1-3; 10 nucleotides line up with TRBD1. The CDR3 consists of 16 residues. V lost 3 bases to trimming and J lost 6 bases; unmatched junction nucleotides: 8. Germline CDR1 reads MNHNS; CDR2 reads SASEGT. CDR3 sequence: CASSDRTGGYANTIYF. CDR3 nucleotides: TGTGCCAGCAGTGATCGGACAGGGGGATATGCAAACACCATATATTTT.

This clone has only a few counts. The DNA for the CDR3 is TGTGCCGCACGGAGGTCCTCTGGAAACACCATATATTTT. This sequence encodes CAARRSSGNTIYF. The V and J genes are TRBV6-1 and TRBJ1-3; D not resolved. Trimming shortened V by 11 bases and J by 0 bases, and 11 bases separated the two germline ends. The CDR3 length is 13 residues. In germline, CDR1 is MNHNS, CDR2 SASEGT.

The genes are TRBV6-1 and TRBJ1-1, with a weak D call TRBD1 (6 bases). CDR1 and CDR2 (germline): MNHNS, SASEGT. V lost 11 bases and J 1 base, leaving 14 bases between the germline ends. This CDR3 spans 13 amino acids. CDR3 loop: CACAGQQNTEAFF. The DNA for the CDR3 is TGTGCCTGTGCCGGACAGCAGAACACTGAAGCTTTCTTT.

This clone was detected many times. The chain has TRBV7-2 and TRBJ2-1; 7 bases align to TRBD2. There are 14 residues in the CDR3. V was clipped by 1 base and J by 5 bases; unmatched bases: 2. CDR1 and CDR2 from the germline V gene are SGHTA and FQGNSA. CDR3 in DNA: TGTGCCAGCAGCTTAGGGGGGGGAAACAATGAGCAGTTCTTC. It translates to CASSLGGGNNEQFF.

The sample holds many counts of this clone. At one end, the junction sequence differs from germline, possibly due to a read error. V usage is TRBV11-2 and J usage is TRBJ2-7; a possible D gene is TRBD1 (5 bases). Germline-derived CDR1 and CDR2 are SGHAT and FQNNGV. CDR3 size: 15 residues. CDR3 nucleotide sequence: TGTACCAGCAGCTTAGCAGGTCAGGGTTCCTACGAGCAGTACTTC. This encodes CTSSLAGQGSYEQYF.

This clone was recorded many times. The chain recombines TRBV19 with TRBJ1-2, with D unresolved. This CDR3 region has 13 residues. Trimming pared 6 bases from V and 0 bases from J, leaving 8 bases between. CDR1 is LNHDA, CDR2 SQIVND, per germline (reference sequence). CDR3 in amino acids: CASRSGTNYGYTF. For the CDR3, the DNA is TGTGCCAGTAGGAGCGGAACTAACTATGGCTACACCTTC.

The sample holds many counts of this clone. The chain couples TRBV5-6 to TRBJ1-3; D possibly corresponds to TRBD1 (6 bases). The V gene lost 3 bases and the J gene lost 1 base, with 14 bases spanning the gap. Germline CDR1 SGHDT, CDR2 YYEEEE. This CDR3 has 16 residues. CDR3: CASSYRAPSSGNTIYF. CDR3 sequence (DNA): TGTGCCAGCAGCTACAGGGCCCCAAGTTCTGGAAACACCATATATTTT.

This clone showed up many times. The V call is TRBV6-1, the J call TRBJ2-6; D is possibly TRBD1 (5 bases). The CDR3 runs 14 residues. Germline CDR1 MNHNS, CDR2 SASEGT. Trimming cost V 10 bases and J 0 bases, with 10 bases left between them. The CDR3 loop reads CATRGISGANVLTF. In DNA form, the CDR3 reads TGTGCCACTAGGGGTATCTCTGGGGCCAACGTCCTGACTTTC.

This clone came up many times. The sample contains more than one DNA sequence encoding this CDR3. The chain links TRBV6-4 to TRBJ2-1, with 8 bases aligning to TRBD2. Looked up from germline, CDR1 is MRHNA and CDR2 is SNTAGT. The CDR3 has 16 amino acids. Trimming took 3 bases from V and 4 from J; bases not matched to a gene: 8. The CDR3 bases are TGTGCCAGCAGTGAGTCACCCAGCGGGGGATACAATGAGCAGTTCTTC. It is translated as CASSESPSGGYNEQFF.

The sample holds many counts of this clone. The CDR3 loop is CSVVMPTGLRYEQYF. DNA of the CDR3: TGCAGCGTTGTAATGCCAACAGGGCTCCGCTACGAGCAGTACTTC. The chain joins TRBV29-1 to TRBJ2-7; D might be TRBD1 (6 bases). The germline V and J ends were trimmed by 4 bases and 3 bases, with 19 bases remaining between them. From germline, CDR1 is SQVTM and CDR2 ANQGSEA. The CDR3 covers 15 residues.

This clone showed up many times. The gene calls are TRBV7-2 and TRBJ2-7; 8 nucleotides match TRBD2. Germline V gene data show CDR1 as SGHTA and CDR2 as FQGNSA. This CDR3 region has 14 residues. The V gene end was trimmed by 1 base and the J gene end by 5 bases; junction bases not matched to a gene: 4. CDR3 DNA: TGTGCCAGCAGCTTAGGAGAGCGGGGGAACGAGCAGTACTTC. Protein product: CASSLGERGNEQYF. The full variable domain, rest sourced from reference TRBV7-2 and TRBJ2-7, is GAGVSQSPSNKVTEKGKDVELRCDPISGHTALYWYRQSLGQGLEFLIYFQGNSAPDKSGLPSDRFSAERTGGSVSTLTIQRTQQEDSAVYLCASSLGERGNEQYFGPGTRLTVT.

This clone occurred many times. The rearrangement links TRBV5-1 to TRBJ1-1, with 10 bases matching TRBD1. CDR3 size: 15 residues. V lost 2 bases to trimming and J lost 3 bases; unmatched junction nucleotides: 4. The germline gives CDR1 SGHRS, CDR2 YFSETQ. CDR3 sequence reads: CASSFEGQGYTEAFF. The CDR3 DNA reads as TGCGCCAGCAGCTTTGAGGGACAGGGGTACACTGAAGCTTTCTTT.

This chain links TRBV30 with TRBJ2-2, with 8 bases lining up with TRBD2. Unmatched junction bases numbered 5, after V lost 2 bases and J lost 3 bases. The CDR3 is made up of 15 amino acids. From germline, CDR1 is GTSNPN and CDR2 SVGIG (reference sequence). The CDR3 DNA sequence: TGTGCCTGGAGTCCACCGGGGGGGTACACCGGGGAGCTGTTTTTT. Its protein product is CAWSPPGGYTGELFF. Based on the CDR3 plus reference TRBV30 and TRBJ2-2, the full variable domain is SQTIHQWPATLVQPVGSPLSLECTVEGTSNPNLYWYRQAAGRGLQLLFYSVGIGQISSEVPQNLSASRPQDRQFILSSKKLLLSDSGFYLCAWSPPGGYTGELFFGEGSRLTVL.

This clone has a count of ten or more. One end of the junction varies from germline; a read error may be responsible. The chain combines TRBV10-2 with TRBJ2-2, with 8 bases aligning to TRBD2. Germline CDR1 reads WSHSY; CDR2 reads SAAADI. The CDR3 is 16 amino acids. This chain's CDR3 is CASSESGGPATAELFF. CDR3 sequence (DNA): TGCGCCAGCAGTGAAAGCGGGGGCCCTGCCACCGCGGAGCTGTTTTTT.

CDR3 region: CASSELAGGTVYNEQFF. CDR3 sequence (DNA): TGTGCCAGCAGTGAGTTAGCGGGGGGTACGGTATACAATGAGCAGTTCTTC. This chain links TRBV2 with TRBJ2-1; TRBD2 matches 10 bases. Per germline, CDR1 SNHLY and CDR2 FYNNEI. The CDR3 sequence is 17 residues long. The V and J ends lost 3 bases and 4 bases, in that order; junction bases with no gene match: 9.

Many counts were recorded for this clone. The chain employs TRBV12-3 or TRBV12-4 and TRBJ2-1; D unclear. Trimming removed 4 bases from V and 7 bases from J, with 8 bases in between. This CDR3 contains 12 residues. The CDR3 sequence: CASSSTVNEQFF. The CDR3 DNA follows: TGTGCCAGCAGTTCTACAGTAAATGAGCAGTTCTTC.

The table lists this clone with many counts. This chain links TRBV15 with TRBJ2-7; 9 nucleotides match TRBD2. J was trimmed by 2 bases and V by 4 bases; bases with no gene match: 6. The CDR3 runs to 15 residues. Germline V lookup: CDR1 LNHNV, CDR2 YYDKDF (reference sequence). CDR3: CATSISGGGPYEQYF. The CDR3 DNA follows: TGTGCCACCAGCATTAGCGGGGGCGGGCCCTACGAGCAGTACTTC.

This rearrangement joins TRBV5-1 to TRBJ1-6; D remains unclear. CDR3 length: 14 amino acids. Trimming pared 0 bases from V and 6 bases from J, leaving 7 bases between. CDR1 and CDR2 from the germline V gene are SGHRS and YFSETQ. This CDR3 reads CASSLGAGNSPLHF. The DNA of the CDR3 is TGCGCCAGCAGCTTGGGCGCAGGTAATTCACCCCTCCACTTT.